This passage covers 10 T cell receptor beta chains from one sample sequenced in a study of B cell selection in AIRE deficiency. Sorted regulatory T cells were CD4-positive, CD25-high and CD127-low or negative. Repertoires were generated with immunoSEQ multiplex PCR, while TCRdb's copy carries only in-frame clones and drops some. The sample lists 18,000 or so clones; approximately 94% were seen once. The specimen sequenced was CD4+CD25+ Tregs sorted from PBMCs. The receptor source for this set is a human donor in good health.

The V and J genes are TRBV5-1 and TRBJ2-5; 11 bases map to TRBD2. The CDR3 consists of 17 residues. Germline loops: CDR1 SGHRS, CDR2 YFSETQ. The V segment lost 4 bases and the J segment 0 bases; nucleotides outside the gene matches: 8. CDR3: CASSPLLAGGNQETQYF. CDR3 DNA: TGCGCCAGCAGCCCCCTCCTAGCGGGAGGTAACCAAGAGACCCAGTACTTC.

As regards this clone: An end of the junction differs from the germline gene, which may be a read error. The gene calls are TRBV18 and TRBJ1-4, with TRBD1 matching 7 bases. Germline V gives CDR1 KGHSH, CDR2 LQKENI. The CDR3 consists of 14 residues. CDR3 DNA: TGTGCCAGCTCACCAAGACAGGGTAATGACAAACTGTTTTTT. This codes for CASSPRQGNDKLFF.

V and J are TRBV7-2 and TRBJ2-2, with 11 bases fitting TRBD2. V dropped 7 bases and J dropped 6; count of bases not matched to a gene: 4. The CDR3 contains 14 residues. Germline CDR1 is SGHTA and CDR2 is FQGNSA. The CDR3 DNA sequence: TGTGCCAGCATAGCGGGAGGGCCAGCCGGGGAGCTGTTTTTT. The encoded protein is CASIAGGPAGELFF.

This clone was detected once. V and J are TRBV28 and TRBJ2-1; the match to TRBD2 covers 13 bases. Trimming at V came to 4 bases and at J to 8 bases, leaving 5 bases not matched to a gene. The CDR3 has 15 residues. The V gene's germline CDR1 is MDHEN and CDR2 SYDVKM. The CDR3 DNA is TGTGCCAGCAGTTCACTAGCGGGAGGGTCCCATGAGCAGTTCTTC. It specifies CASSSLAGGSHEQFF.

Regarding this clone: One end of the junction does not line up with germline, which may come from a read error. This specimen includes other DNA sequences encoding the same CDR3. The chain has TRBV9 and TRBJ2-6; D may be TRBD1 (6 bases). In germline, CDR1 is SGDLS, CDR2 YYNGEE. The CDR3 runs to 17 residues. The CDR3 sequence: CASTLGTRLSGANVLTF. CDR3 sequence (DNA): TGTGCCAGCACCCTTGGGACACGCCTTTCTGGGGCCAACGTCCTGACCTTC.

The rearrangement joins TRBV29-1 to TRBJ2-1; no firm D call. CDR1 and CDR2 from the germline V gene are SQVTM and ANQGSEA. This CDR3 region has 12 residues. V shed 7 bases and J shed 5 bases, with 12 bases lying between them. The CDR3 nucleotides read TGCAGCGCATTGGACGGTAACAATGAGCAGTTCTTC. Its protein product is CSALDGNNEQFF.

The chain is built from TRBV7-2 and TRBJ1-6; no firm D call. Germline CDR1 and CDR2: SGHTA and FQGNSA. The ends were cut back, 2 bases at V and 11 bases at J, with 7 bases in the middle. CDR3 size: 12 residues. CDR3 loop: CASSLPGTPLHF. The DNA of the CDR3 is TGTGCCAGCAGCTTACCCGGAACACCCCTCCACTTT. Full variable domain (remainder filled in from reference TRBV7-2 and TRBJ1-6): GAGVSQSPSNKVTEKGKDVELRCDPISGHTALYWYRQSLGQGLEFLIYFQGNSAPDKSGLPSDRFSAERTGGSVSTLTIQRTQQEDSAVYLCASSLPGTPLHFGNGTRLTVT.

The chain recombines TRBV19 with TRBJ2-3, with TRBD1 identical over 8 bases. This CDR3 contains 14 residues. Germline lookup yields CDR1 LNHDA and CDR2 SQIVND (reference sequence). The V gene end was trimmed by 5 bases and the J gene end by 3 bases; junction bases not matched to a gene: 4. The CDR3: CASSEQGGTDTQYF. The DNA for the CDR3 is TGTGCCAGTAGTGAACAGGGGGGTACAGATACGCAGTATTTT.

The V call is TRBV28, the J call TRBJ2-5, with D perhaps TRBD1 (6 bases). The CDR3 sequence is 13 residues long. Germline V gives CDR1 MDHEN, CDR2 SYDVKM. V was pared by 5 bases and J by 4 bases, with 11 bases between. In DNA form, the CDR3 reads TGTGCCAGCAGTCCACAGGGAACAGAGACCCAGTACTTC. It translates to CASSPQGTETQYF.

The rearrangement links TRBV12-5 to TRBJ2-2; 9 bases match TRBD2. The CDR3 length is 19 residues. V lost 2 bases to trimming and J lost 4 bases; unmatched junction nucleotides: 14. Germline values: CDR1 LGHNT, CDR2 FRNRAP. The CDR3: CASGLITPGLAGFTGELFF. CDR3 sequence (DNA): TGTGCTAGTGGTTTGATTACCCCTGGGCTAGCGGGGTTCACCGGGGAGCTGTTTTTT.